The 23 T cell receptor beta chains reported below all come from one sample, sequenced in a study of Ad26.COV2.S vaccination and SARS-CoV-2 variants. Libraries were prepared by immunoSEQ multiplex PCR; TCRdb keeps only in-frame clonotypes and omits some of them. This table has a few hundred thousand clones, around 90% appearing once. Documented treatment: around 19 received Ad26.COV2.S at low or high dose, single or two shots; roughly five received placebo; per-sample allocation not given. Collection of the samples took place on day 63 after the first injection of vaccine or placebo. Sequencing used peripheral blood, obtained in a trial of Ad26.COV2.S vaccine versus placebo. Receptors were obtained from a person aged 18-60 years who received the Ad26.COV2.S COVID-19 vaccine or a placebo.

This rearrangement joins TRBV5-1 to TRBJ2-7; 7 bases map to TRBD2. V shed 4 bases, J shed 5 bases, and the junction held 9 bases outside the gene matches. Per germline, CDR1 SGHRS and CDR2 YFSETQ. The CDR3 has 14 amino acids. CDR3 DNA: TGCGCCAGCAGCGCCATTAGCGGGCAGAACGAGCAGTACTTC. This codes for CASSAISGQNEQYF.

This clone was recorded once. The J gene is TRBJ2-7, the V gene TRBV29-1; D might be TRBD1 (5 bases). Germline CDR1 is SQVTM and CDR2 is ANQGSEA. The germline V and J ends were trimmed by 4 bases and 2 bases, with 12 bases remaining between them. The CDR3 has 13 amino acids. The CDR3 region is CSVVRGPPYEQYF. Here the CDR3 DNA reads TGCAGCGTTGTAAGGGGTCCCCCCTACGAGCAGTACTTC.

Regarding this clone: Other DNA sequences from this sample encode an identical CDR3 as well. V gene TRBV7-2 combines with J gene TRBJ1-2; D uncertain. Germline CDR1 SGHTA, CDR2 FQGNSA. Trimming took off 1 base at V and 4 bases at J, with 4 bases between the two ends. The CDR3 runs to 12 residues. In nucleotides, the CDR3 is TGTGCCAGCAGCTTAGATTCCTATGGCTACACCTTC. Protein: CASSLDSYGYTF. Combining the CDR3 with reference TRBV7-2 and TRBJ1-2 gives the whole variable domain GAGVSQSPSNKVTEKGKDVELRCDPISGHTALYWYRQSLGQGLEFLIYFQGNSAPDKSGLPSDRFSAERTGGSVSTLTIQRTQQEDSAVYLCASSLDSYGYTFGSGTRLTVV.

This clone was observed a single time. The genes are TRBV7-2 and TRBJ2-6, with D perhaps TRBD1 or TRBD2 (5 bases each). Trimming took 8 bases from V and 0 from J, leaving 14 bases between them. The CDR3 is made up of 16 amino acids. Germline assignment: CDR1 SGHTA and CDR2 FQGNSA. CDR3 amino acids: CASGPRGGSGANVLTF. For the CDR3, the DNA is TGTGCCAGCGGGCCCCGGGGCGGCTCTGGGGCCAACGTCCTGACTTTC. The whole variable domain, remainder taken from reference TRBV7-2 and TRBJ2-6, is GAGVSQSPSNKVTEKGKDVELRCDPISGHTALYWYRQSLGQGLEFLIYFQGNSAPDKSGLPSDRFSAERTGGSVSTLTIQRTQQEDSAVYLCASGPRGGSGANVLTFGAGSRLTVL.

The chain joins TRBV18 to TRBJ2-2; D is ambiguous. CDR1 KGHSH and CDR2 LQKENI come from the germline V gene. The CDR3 sequence is 12 residues long. Trimming left V 2 bases short and J 5 bases short, with 3 bases between. The CDR3 region has the DNA TGTGCCAGCTCACCAGGGACCGGGGAGCTGTTTTTT. Its protein is CASSPGTGELFF.

The chain recombines TRBV6-5 with TRBJ2-3; D uncertain. The germline V and J ends were trimmed by 5 bases and 1 base, with 13 bases remaining between them. CDR1 is MNHEY and CDR2 is SVGAGI in the germline V gene. This CDR3 is built from 15 residues. CDR3 loop: CASSQARTGTDTQYF. The CDR3 coding sequence is TGTGCCAGCAGTCAGGCTAGGACCGGCACAGATACGCAGTATTTT.

The rearrangement links TRBV6-5 to TRBJ2-5; D uncertain. Germline CDR1 and CDR2: MNHEY and SVGAGI. Trimming cost V 8 bases and J 4 bases, with 14 bases left between them. This CDR3 spans 13 amino acids. CDR3 in amino acids: CASSNSWGETQYF. The CDR3 coding sequence is TGTGCCAGCTCCAATAGCTGGGGAGAGACCCAGTACTTC.

The rearrangement joins TRBV4-3 to TRBJ1-4; 8 nucleotides align to TRBD1. The ends lost 2 bases at V and 9 bases at J; junction bases unmatched: 8. CDR3 size: 15 residues. The germline gives CDR1 LGHNA, CDR2 YSLEER. CDR3 DNA sequence: TGCGCCAGCAGCCAATACCCGGGACAGGCACAAAAACTGTTTTTT. It specifies CASSQYPGQAQKLFF.

The J gene is TRBJ2-1, the V gene TRBV7-2; D might be TRBD1 (5 bases). Per germline, CDR1 SGHTA and CDR2 FQGNSA. There are 15 residues in the CDR3. V was shortened by 4 bases and J by 9 bases, with 19 bases between the two germline ends. CDR3 residues: CASSSLTAGYPEQFF. In DNA, the CDR3 is TGTGCCAGCAGCTCTCTGACAGCCGGCTATCCTGAGCAGTTCTTC.

This sequence joins TRBV28 and TRBJ2-5, with a possible D match to TRBD2 (6 bases). V was shortened by 7 bases and J by 4 bases, with 16 bases between the two germline ends. This CDR3 has 14 residues. Looked up from germline, CDR1 is MDHEN and CDR2 is SYDVKM. The CDR3 sequence is CASNIFLSGETQYF. For the CDR3, the DNA is TGTGCCAGCAATATTTTCCTTAGCGGAGAGACCCAGTACTTC.

This clone showed up just a few times. The chain joins TRBV11-2 to TRBJ1-1; maybe TRBD1 (6 bases). This CDR3 is 14 amino acids long. Germline loops: CDR1 SGHAT, CDR2 FQNNGV. V was shortened by 1 base and J by 0 bases, with 6 bases between the two germline ends. The chain's CDR3 is CASSLGQVNTEAFF. The CDR3 coding sequence is TGTGCCAGCAGCTTAGGACAGGTGAACACTGAAGCTTTCTTT.

This chain's CDR3 is CASSLGLHSGANVLTF. The DNA for the CDR3 is TGTGCCAGCAGCTTGGGACTGCACTCTGGGGCCAACGTCCTGACTTTC. The chain recombines TRBV7-9 with TRBJ2-6; maybe TRBD2 (6 bases). This CDR3 contains 16 residues. CDR1 and CDR2 (germline): SEHNR, FQNEAQ (reference sequence). Trimming removed 3 bases at V and 0 bases at J, with 9 bases between.

The V gene is TRBV19, the J gene TRBJ1-5; D is possibly TRBD1 (5 bases). V lost 5 bases, J lost 11 bases, and 25 bases lay in between. CDR3 length: 16 residues. Germline-derived CDR1 and CDR2 are LNHDA and SQIVND (reference sequence). As DNA, the CDR3 is TGTGCCAGTAGTCAGGCCCGGGGCGCCGAGATTGAAGCCCAGCATTTT. Amino acids: CASSQARGAEIEAQHF.

A single count supports this clone. The chain employs TRBV14 and TRBJ2-5; perhaps TRBD2 as D (6 bases). The CDR3 loop spans 12 amino acids. Trimming took off 7 bases at V and 5 bases at J, with 11 bases between the two ends. Germline V lookup: CDR1 SGHDN, CDR2 FVKESK. CDR3 DNA: TGTGCCAGCACCGGGAGTGGGGAGACCCAGTACTTC. Amino acid sequence: CASTGSGETQYF.

The chain couples TRBV29-1 to TRBJ2-7, with 9 bases lining up with TRBD1. The CDR3 spans 14 residues. Trimming cost V 7 bases and J 6 bases; bases outside gene matches: 13. Germline V gives CDR1 SQVTM, CDR2 ANQGSEA. The CDR3: CSALGGTGLSEQYF. In DNA form, the CDR3 reads TGCAGCGCCCTCGGCGGGACAGGGTTGTCCGAGCAGTACTTC.

Concerning this clone: In the same sample, other DNA sequences code for this CDR3. V and J are TRBV7-8 and TRBJ2-7; TRBD1 might be the D (5 bases). Germline CDR1 reads SGHVS; CDR2 reads FQNEAQ. This CDR3 comprises 14 residues. Trimming took 1 base from V and 1 from J, leaving 8 bases between them. Written as DNA, the CDR3 is TGTGCCAGCAGCTTAGGCAGGGCTTCCTACGAGCAGTACTTC. Translated: CASSLGRASYEQYF.

V usage is TRBV28 and J usage is TRBJ2-7, with D possibly matching TRBD2 (6 bases). CDR3 length: 14 amino acids. The germline V gene encodes CDR1 MDHEN and CDR2 SYDVKM. The V gene lost 5 bases and the J gene lost 4 bases, with 15 bases spanning the gap. In DNA form, the CDR3 reads TGTGCCAGCAGTGGTCAGGACGGACTATACGAGCAGTACTTC. This translates into CASSGQDGLYEQYF.

This chain connects TRBV11-2 to TRBJ2-5, with D unresolved. This CDR3 is 11 amino acids long. Germline-derived CDR1 and CDR2 are SGHAT and FQNNGV. Trimming pared 4 bases from V and 1 base from J, leaving 1 base between. The CDR3 DNA follows: TGTGCCAGCAGCTCCCAAGAGACCCAGTACTTC. This translates into CASSSQETQYF.

The V call is TRBV19, the J call TRBJ1-1; D possibly corresponds to TRBD1 (5 bases). The CDR3 extends over 13 amino acids. CDR1 and CDR2 (germline): LNHDA, SQIVND (reference sequence). Trimming removed 6 bases from V and 4 bases from J, with 12 bases in between. This CDR3 reads CASRRGIATEAFF. The CDR3, as DNA: TGTGCCAGTAGACGGGGGATTGCCACTGAAGCTTTCTTT.

This rearrangement joins TRBV28 to TRBJ2-7; D might be TRBD2 (6 bases). V was trimmed by 4 bases and J by 3 bases, leaving 13 bases between them. In germline, CDR1 is MDHEN, CDR2 SYDVKM. This CDR3 region has 14 residues. The CDR3: CASSSSRDFYEQYF. The CDR3 region has the DNA TGTGCCAGCAGTTCGTCCCGGGACTTCTACGAGCAGTACTTC.

J is TRBJ1-1 and V is TRBV9; TRBD1 is a possible D gene (5 bases). Trimming cost V 4 bases and J 4 bases, with 11 bases left between them. The CDR3 consists of 13 residues. Germline CDR1 SGDLS, CDR2 YYNGEE. The CDR3 region is CASSPTGGTEAFF. The DNA of the CDR3 is TGTGCCAGCAGCCCTACGGGGGGCACTGAAGCTTTCTTT.

The chain joins TRBV30 to TRBJ2-1, with TRBD2 identical over 8 bases. The junction had 3 bases not matched to a gene; V was cut back by 5 bases and J by 9 bases. The CDR3 extends over 11 amino acids. Germline values: CDR1 GTSNPN, CDR2 SVGIG (reference sequence). CDR3 amino acids: CAWGLAGEQFF. As DNA, the CDR3 is TGTGCCTGGGGACTAGCCGGTGAGCAGTTCTTC. The full variable domain, its missing parts supplied by reference TRBV30 and TRBJ2-1, is SQTIHQWPATLVQPVGSPLSLECTVEGTSNPNLYWYRQAAGRGLQLLFYSVGIGQISSEVPQNLSASRPQDRQFILSSKKLLLSDSGFYLCAWGLAGEQFFGPGTRLTVL.

This clone was counted a single time. The chain carries TRBV19 and TRBJ1-5, with TRBD1 identical over 10 bases. The CDR3 contains 17 residues. V shed 7 bases and J 2 bases; nucleotides not matched to a gene: 11. Germline V gives CDR1 LNHDA, CDR2 SQIVND (reference sequence). The CDR3 nucleotides are TGTGCCAGTATCCGAGGAGGGACAGGGGAGGGCAATCAGCCCCAGCATTTT. Translation gives CASIRGGTGEGNQPQHF.